This T cell receptor beta chain was captured by sequencing in a study of identical twins. Findings and limits, study-wide: Abundant cord blood beta clonotypes carried fewer insertions; memory repertoires showed none.

V was trimmed by 3 bases and J by 4 bases, leaving 11 bases between them. This CDR3 comprises 13 residues. CDR1 is DFQATT and CDR2 is SNEGSKA in the germline V gene (reference sequence). TCRdb processed the 5' RACE reads anew with MiXCR; each CDR3 protein has one entry. The table shows approximately 500,000 distinct CDR3 sequences, with 24% occurring only once. This clonotype showed up just a few times. Its antigen remains unknown. These data also formed part of another study, on T cells expressing NK-cell markers. From that study: Six or seven donors carried dominant NKG2C+ clonotypes that made up about 1.0-8% of their CD8+ T cells.

This receptor was identified in a woman younger than 35 in good health. V and J are TRBV20-1 and TRBJ2-3; D call uncertain. Specimen: CD4+ T cells sorted from blood. This CDR3 is CSASRASSDTQYF. The CDR3, as DNA: TGCAGTGCTAGCCGAGCTAGTTCAGATACGCAGTATTTT.